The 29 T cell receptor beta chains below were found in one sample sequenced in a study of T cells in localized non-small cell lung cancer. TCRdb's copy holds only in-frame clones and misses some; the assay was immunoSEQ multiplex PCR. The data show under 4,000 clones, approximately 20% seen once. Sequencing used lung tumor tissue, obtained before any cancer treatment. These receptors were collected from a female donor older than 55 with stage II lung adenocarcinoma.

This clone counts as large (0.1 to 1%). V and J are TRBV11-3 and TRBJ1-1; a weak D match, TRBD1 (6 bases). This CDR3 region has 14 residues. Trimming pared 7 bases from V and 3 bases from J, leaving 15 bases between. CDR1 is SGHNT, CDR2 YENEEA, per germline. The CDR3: CASNPEGGHTEAFF. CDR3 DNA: TGTGCCAGCAACCCAGAGGGGGGGCACACTGAAGCTTTCTTT.

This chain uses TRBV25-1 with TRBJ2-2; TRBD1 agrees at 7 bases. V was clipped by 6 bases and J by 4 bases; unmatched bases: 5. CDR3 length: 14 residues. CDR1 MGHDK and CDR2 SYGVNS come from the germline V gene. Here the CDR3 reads CASSPRQGTGELFF. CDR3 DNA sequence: TGTGCCAGCAGCCCTAGACAGGGCACCGGGGAGCTGTTTTTT.

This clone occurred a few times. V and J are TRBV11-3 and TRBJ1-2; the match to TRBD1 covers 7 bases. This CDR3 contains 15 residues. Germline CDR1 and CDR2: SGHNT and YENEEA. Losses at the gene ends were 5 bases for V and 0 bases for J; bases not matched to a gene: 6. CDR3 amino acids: CASSHGTATNYGYTF. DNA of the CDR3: TGTGCCAGCAGCCACGGGACAGCGACTAACTATGGCTACACCTTC.

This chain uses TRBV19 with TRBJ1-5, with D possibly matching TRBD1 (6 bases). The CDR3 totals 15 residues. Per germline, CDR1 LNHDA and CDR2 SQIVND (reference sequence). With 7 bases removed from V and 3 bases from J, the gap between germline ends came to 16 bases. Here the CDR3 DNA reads TGTGCCAGTAAACAAGACAGGTCTCACAATCAGCCCCAGCATTTT. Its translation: CASKQDRSHNQPQHF.

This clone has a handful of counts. CDR3 sequence: CASSSPQGIGTDTQYF. The CDR3 nucleotides are TGTGCCAGCAGTTCCCCACAGGGTATCGGCACAGATACGCAGTATTTT. The chain combines TRBV28 with TRBJ2-3, with D possibly TRBD1 on 6 matching bases. Trimming pared 4 bases from V and 1 base from J, leaving 15 bases between. The germline CDR1 and CDR2 sequences are MDHEN and SYDVKM. This CDR3 comprises 16 residues.

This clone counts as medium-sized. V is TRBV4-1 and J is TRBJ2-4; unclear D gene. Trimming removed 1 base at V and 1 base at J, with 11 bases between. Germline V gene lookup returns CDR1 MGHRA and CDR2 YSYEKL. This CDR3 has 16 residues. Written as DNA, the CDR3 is TGCGCCAGCAGCCAAGGAAGCAGTCGGGCCAAAAACATTCAGTACTTC. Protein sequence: CASSQGSSRAKNIQYF.

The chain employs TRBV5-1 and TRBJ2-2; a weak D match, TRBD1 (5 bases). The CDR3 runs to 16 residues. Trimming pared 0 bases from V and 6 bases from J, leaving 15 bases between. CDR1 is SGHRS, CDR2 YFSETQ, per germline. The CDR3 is CASSLGSNVQAGELFF. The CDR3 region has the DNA TGCGCCAGCAGCTTGGGGTCAAACGTACAGGCCGGGGAGCTGTTTTTT.

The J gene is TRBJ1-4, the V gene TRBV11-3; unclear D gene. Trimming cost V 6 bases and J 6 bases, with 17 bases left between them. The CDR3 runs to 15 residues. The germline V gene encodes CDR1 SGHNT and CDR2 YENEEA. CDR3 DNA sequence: TGTGCCAGCAGTCAAACGGGCCATAACTATGAAAAACTGTTTTTT. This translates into CASSQTGHNYEKLFF.

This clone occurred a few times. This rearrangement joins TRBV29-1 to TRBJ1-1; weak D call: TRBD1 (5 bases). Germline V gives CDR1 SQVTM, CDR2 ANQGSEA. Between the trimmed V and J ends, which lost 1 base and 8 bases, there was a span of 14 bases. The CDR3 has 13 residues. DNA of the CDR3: TGCAGCGTTGAAGCGACGGGGGTGGCGGAAGCTTTCTTT. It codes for CSVEATGVAEAFF.

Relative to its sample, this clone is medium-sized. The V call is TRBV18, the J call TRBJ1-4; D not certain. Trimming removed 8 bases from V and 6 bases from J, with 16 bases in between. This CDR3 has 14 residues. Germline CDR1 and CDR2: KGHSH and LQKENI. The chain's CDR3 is CASGKNGIYEKLFF. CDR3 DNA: TGTGCCAGCGGCAAAAACGGCATATATGAAAAACTGTTTTTT.

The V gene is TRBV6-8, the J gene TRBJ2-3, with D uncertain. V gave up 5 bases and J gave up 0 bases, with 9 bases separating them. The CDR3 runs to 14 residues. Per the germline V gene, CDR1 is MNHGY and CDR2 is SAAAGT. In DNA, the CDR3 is TGTGCCAGCAGTCCTTTTATTAGCACAGATACGCAGTATTTT. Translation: CASSPFISTDTQYF.

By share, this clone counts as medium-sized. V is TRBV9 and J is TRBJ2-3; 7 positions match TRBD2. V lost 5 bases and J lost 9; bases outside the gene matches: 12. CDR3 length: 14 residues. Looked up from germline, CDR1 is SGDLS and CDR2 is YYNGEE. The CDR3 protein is CASSEGSERDTQYF. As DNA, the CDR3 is TGTGCCAGCAGTGAAGGGTCTGAGCGGGACACGCAGTATTTT.

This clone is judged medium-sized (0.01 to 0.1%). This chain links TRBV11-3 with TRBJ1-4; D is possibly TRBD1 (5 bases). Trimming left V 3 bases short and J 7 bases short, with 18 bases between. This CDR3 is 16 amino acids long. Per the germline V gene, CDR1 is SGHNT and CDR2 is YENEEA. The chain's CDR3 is CASSLGQDRAREKLFF. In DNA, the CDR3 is TGTGCCAGCAGCTTGGGGCAGGACCGGGCACGTGAAAAACTGTTTTTT.

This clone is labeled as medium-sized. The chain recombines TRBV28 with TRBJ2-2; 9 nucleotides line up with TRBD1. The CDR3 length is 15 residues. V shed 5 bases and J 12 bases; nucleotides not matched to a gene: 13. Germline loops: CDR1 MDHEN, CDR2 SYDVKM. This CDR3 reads CASSPHQGQGRKLFF. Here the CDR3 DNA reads TGTGCCAGCAGTCCCCACCAGGGACAGGGTAGAAAGCTGTTTTTT.

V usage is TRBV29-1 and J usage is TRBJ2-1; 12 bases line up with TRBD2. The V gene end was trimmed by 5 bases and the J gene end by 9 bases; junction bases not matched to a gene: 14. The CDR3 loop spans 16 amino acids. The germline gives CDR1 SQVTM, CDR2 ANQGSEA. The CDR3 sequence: CSVPDWTSGILGEQFF. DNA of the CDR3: TGCAGCGTTCCTGACTGGACTAGCGGGATCCTGGGTGAGCAGTTCTTC.

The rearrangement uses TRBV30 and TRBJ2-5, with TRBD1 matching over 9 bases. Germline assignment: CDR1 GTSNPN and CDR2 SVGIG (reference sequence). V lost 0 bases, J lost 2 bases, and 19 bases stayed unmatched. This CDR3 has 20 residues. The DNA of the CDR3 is TGTGCCTGGAGTGTATGGGCGTATCGGACAGGGGAGTCGGTACAAGAGACCCAGTACTTC. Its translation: CAWSVWAYRTGESVQETQYF.

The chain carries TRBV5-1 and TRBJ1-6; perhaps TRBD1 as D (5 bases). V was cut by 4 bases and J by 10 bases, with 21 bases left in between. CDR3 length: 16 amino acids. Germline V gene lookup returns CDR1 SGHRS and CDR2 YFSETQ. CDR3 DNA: TGCGCCAGCAGCAGGTCCCCTGGGGCCGAGGGATCACCCCTCCACTTT. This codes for CASSRSPGAEGSPLHF.

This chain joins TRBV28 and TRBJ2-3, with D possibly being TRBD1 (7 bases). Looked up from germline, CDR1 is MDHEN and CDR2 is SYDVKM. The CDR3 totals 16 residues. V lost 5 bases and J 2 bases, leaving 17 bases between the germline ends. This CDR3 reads CASSPPQGGNTDTQYF. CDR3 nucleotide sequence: TGTGCCAGCAGTCCGCCCCAGGGGGGAAACACAGATACGCAGTATTTT.

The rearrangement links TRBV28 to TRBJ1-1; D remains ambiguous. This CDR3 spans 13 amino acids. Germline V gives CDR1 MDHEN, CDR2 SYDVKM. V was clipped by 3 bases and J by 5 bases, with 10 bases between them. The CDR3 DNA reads TGTGCCAGCAGTTTGGGTTTTATGACTGAAGCTTTCTTT. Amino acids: CASSLGFMTEAFF.

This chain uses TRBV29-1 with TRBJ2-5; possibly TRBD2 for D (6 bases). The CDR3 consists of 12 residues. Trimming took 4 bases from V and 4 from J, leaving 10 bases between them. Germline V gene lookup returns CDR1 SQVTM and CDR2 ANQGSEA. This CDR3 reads CSVGEVRETQYF. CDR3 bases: TGCAGCGTTGGGGAGGTGAGAGAGACCCAGTACTTC.

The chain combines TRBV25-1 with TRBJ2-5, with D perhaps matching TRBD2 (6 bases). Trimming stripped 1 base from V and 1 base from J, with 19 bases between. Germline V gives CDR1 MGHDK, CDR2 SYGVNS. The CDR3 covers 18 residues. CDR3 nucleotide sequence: TGTGCCAGCAGTGAATTAGGTCGGGTCGGGAGCTTCCAAGAGACCCAGTACTTC. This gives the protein CASSELGRVGSFQETQYF.

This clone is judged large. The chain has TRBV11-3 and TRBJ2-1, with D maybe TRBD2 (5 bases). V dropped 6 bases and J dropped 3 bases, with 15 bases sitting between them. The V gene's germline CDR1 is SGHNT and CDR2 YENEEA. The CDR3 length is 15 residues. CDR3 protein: CASSDGYEGYNEQFF. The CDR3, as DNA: TGTGCCAGCAGTGACGGTTATGAGGGCTACAATGAGCAGTTCTTC.

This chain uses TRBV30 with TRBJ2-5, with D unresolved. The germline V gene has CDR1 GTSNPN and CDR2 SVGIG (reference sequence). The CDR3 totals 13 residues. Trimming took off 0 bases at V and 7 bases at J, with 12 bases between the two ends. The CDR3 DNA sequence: TGTGCCTGGAGTGTCTATGTCGGGTCGACCCAGTACTTC. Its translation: CAWSVYVGSTQYF.

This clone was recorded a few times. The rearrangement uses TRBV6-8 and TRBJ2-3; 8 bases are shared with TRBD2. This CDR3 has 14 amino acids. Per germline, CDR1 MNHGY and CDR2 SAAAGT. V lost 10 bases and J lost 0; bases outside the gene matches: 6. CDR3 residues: CAIRSGSSTDTQYF. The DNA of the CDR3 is TGTGCCATCAGGAGCGGGAGTAGCACAGATACGCAGTATTTT.

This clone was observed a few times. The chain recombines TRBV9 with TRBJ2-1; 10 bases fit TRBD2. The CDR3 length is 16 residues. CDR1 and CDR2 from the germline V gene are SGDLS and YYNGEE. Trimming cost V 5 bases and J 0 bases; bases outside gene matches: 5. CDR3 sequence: CASSGASGSSYNEQFF. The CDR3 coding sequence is TGTGCCAGCAGTGGGGCTAGCGGGAGCTCCTACAATGAGCAGTTCTTC.

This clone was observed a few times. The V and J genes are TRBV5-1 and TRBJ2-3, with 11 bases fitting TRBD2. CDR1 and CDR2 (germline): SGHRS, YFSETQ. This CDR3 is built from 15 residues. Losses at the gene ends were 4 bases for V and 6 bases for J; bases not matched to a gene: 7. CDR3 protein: CASSAASGRTDTQYF. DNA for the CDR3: TGCGCCAGCAGCGCAGCTAGCGGGAGGACCGATACGCAGTATTTT.

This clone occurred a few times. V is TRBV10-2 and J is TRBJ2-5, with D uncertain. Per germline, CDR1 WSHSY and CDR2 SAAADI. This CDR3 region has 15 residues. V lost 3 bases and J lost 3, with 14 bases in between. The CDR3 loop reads CASSDPARGEETQYF. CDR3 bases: TGCGCCAGCAGTGACCCGGCGCGCGGCGAAGAGACCCAGTACTTC.

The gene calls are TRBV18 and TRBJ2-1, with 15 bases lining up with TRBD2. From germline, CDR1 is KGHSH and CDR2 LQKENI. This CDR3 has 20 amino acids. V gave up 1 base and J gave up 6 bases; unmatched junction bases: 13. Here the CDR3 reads CASSPQGAGLAGGPSNEQFF. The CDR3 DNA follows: TGTGCCAGCTCACCACAGGGGGCTGGACTAGCGGGAGGGCCTTCCAATGAGCAGTTCTTC. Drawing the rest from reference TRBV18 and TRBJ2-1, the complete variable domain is NAGVMQNPRHLVRRRGQEARLRCSPMKGHSHVYWYRQLPEEGLKFMVYLQKENIIDESGMPKERFSAEFPKEGPSILRIQQVVRGDSAAYFCASSPQGAGLAGGPSNEQFFGPGTRLTVL.

CDR3 DNA: TGTGCCAGCAGTTTACCTCTAGCGGGAGTCTACAATGAGCAGTTCTTC. This gives the protein CASSLPLAGVYNEQFF. This chain uses TRBV28 with TRBJ2-1; 10 nucleotides agree with TRBD2. CDR1 and CDR2 from the germline V gene are MDHEN and SYDVKM. This CDR3 spans 16 amino acids. J was trimmed by 3 bases and V by 2 bases; bases with no gene match: 4.